This entry lists 23 T cell receptor beta chains sequenced from one sample in a study of cytomegalovirus exposure and HLA in healthy donors. The repertoire was sequenced with immunoSEQ multiplex PCR; TCRdb's copy has only in-frame clones and lacks some. The table lists 150,000 or so clones, around nine tenths of them singletons. The sequencing sample was made of PBMCs. Source of these receptors: a man aged 18 to 35 in good health and CMV-seropositive.

The V gene is TRBV6-1, the J gene TRBJ2-5; 12 bases agree with TRBD1. Germline V gene sequence: CDR1 MNHNS, CDR2 SASEGT. The trim removed 2 bases at V and 3 bases at J, leaving 10 bases unmatched. This CDR3 has 18 amino acids. CDR3 sequence: CASSEWQGQGARKETQYF. The CDR3 DNA reads as TGTGCCAGCAGTGAATGGCAGGGACAGGGGGCGCGCAAAGAGACCCAGTACTTC.

This chain links TRBV11-2 with TRBJ2-2, with 7 nucleotides matching TRBD2. Germline V CDR1 and CDR2: SGHAT, FQNNGV. This CDR3 is 15 amino acids long. Unmatched junction bases numbered 0, after V lost 1 base and J lost 1 base. The CDR3 sequence: CASSLGGGNTGELFF. In DNA form, the CDR3 reads TGTGCCAGCAGCTTAGGCGGGGGGAACACCGGGGAGCTGTTTTTT.

V usage is TRBV7-2 and J usage is TRBJ2-6; D possibly corresponds to TRBD1 (5 bases). The CDR3 spans 14 residues. Trimming stripped 2 bases from V and 3 bases from J, with 5 bases between. The germline gives CDR1 SGHTA, CDR2 FQGNSA. The chain's CDR3 is CASSLTGGANVLTF. CDR3 sequence (DNA): TGTGCCAGCAGCTTAACAGGTGGGGCCAACGTCCTGACTTTC. Looking up the rest from reference TRBV7-2 and TRBJ2-6 gives the full variable domain: GAGVSQSPSNKVTEKGKDVELRCDPISGHTALYWYRQSLGQGLEFLIYFQGNSAPDKSGLPSDRFSAERTGGSVSTLTIQRTQQEDSAVYLCASSLTGGANVLTFGAGSRLTVL.

The V and J genes are TRBV13 and TRBJ1-5; D ambiguous. Deletions cut 2 bases from V and 6 bases from J, with 5 bases between. CDR3 length: 12 residues. Per the germline V gene, CDR1 is PRHDT and CDR2 is FYEKMQ (reference sequence). Here the CDR3 DNA reads TGTGCCAGCAGCTTACGGGGTCAGCCCCAGCATTTT. Translated, it gives CASSLRGQPQHF.

The gene calls are TRBV5-1 and TRBJ2-5; 8 bases line up with TRBD2. This CDR3 comprises 13 residues. CDR1 and CDR2 from the germline V gene are SGHRS and YFSETQ. V lost 7 bases and J lost 1; bases outside the gene matches: 3. The CDR3 loop reads CASGLAGQETQYF. CDR3 bases: TGCGCCAGCGGGCTAGCGGGCCAAGAGACCCAGTACTTC.

The CDR3 region is CASSVAGESSYNEQFF. The DNA for the CDR3 is TGTGCCAGCAGCGTAGCGGGGGAGAGCTCCTACAATGAGCAGTTCTTC. The chain has TRBV9 and TRBJ2-1; weak D call: TRBD2 (6 bases). CDR1 is SGDLS, CDR2 YYNGEE, per germline. V was clipped by 0 bases and J by 0 bases, with 10 bases between them. The CDR3 runs 16 residues.

This clone was recorded a few times. The rearrangement uses TRBV7-9 and TRBJ1-6; 7 bases agree with TRBD1. V lost 1 base to trimming and J lost 7 bases; unmatched junction nucleotides: 4. This CDR3 region has 15 residues. Germline-derived CDR1 and CDR2 are SEHNR and FQNEAQ (reference sequence). CDR3 residues: CASSLEGRGNSPLHF. CDR3 nucleotides: TGTGCCAGCAGCTTAGAGGGCAGGGGGAATTCACCCCTCCACTTT.

The chain is built from TRBV7-2 and TRBJ1-1; the D gene is possibly TRBD1 (6 bases). The ends were cut back, 2 bases at V and 3 bases at J, with 16 bases in the middle. The V gene's germline CDR1 is SGHTA and CDR2 FQGNSA. The CDR3 runs to 16 residues. The CDR3 nucleotides read TGTGCCAGCAGCTTAAGGGGGGGGCGCTTGGACACTGAAGCTTTCTTT. It codes for CASSLRGGRLDTEAFF.

This chain connects TRBV13 to TRBJ1-1, with 9 nucleotides matching TRBD1. CDR1 PRHDT and CDR2 FYEKMQ come from the germline V gene (reference sequence). The CDR3 consists of 13 residues. J was trimmed by 6 bases and V by 4 bases; bases with no gene match: 3. The CDR3 here is CASSSDRGAEAFF. The CDR3 coding sequence is TGTGCCAGCAGCTCTGACAGGGGGGCTGAAGCTTTCTTT. The full variable domain, its missing parts supplied by reference TRBV13 and TRBJ1-1, is AAGVIQSPRHLIKEKRETATLKCYPIPRHDTVYWYQQGPGQDPQFLISFYEKMQSDKGSIPDRFSAQQFSDYHSELNMSSLELGDSALYFCASSSDRGAEAFFGQGTRLTVV.

The chain joins TRBV4-1 to TRBJ2-4, with D possibly TRBD1 on 6 matching bases. In germline, CDR1 is MGHRA, CDR2 YSYEKL. Trimming removed 4 bases at V and 6 bases at J, with 10 bases between. CDR3 length equals 13 residues. CDR3 loop: CASSPPDRNIQYF. The CDR3 DNA is TGCGCCAGCAGCCCGCCGGACAGAAACATTCAGTACTTC.

The J gene is TRBJ2-2, the V gene TRBV6-4; 8 nucleotides agree with TRBD2. The germline CDR1 and CDR2 sequences are MRHNA and SNTAGT. With 5 bases clipped from V and 4 bases from J, the junction kept 0 bases outside the gene matches. The CDR3 consists of 13 residues. The DNA for the CDR3 is TGTGCCAGCAGTAGCGGGAGCACCGGGGAGCTGTTTTTT. Its translation: CASSSGSTGELFF.

The chain recombines TRBV14 with TRBJ1-3; D is possibly TRBD1 (6 bases). This CDR3 spans 14 amino acids. The germline V gene encodes CDR1 SGHDN and CDR2 FVKESK. Trimming shortened V by 6 bases and J by 8 bases, and 17 bases separated the two germline ends. Here the CDR3 DNA reads TGTGCCAGCAGTCCCGGACAGTACGTGCACACCATATATTTT. As protein: CASSPGQYVHTIYF.

The genes are TRBV7-8 and TRBJ1-2, with 9 positions matching TRBD1. The V and J ends lost 1 base and 7 bases, in that order; junction bases with no gene match: 7. The CDR3 runs 15 residues. Germline V gene data show CDR1 as SGHVS and CDR2 as FQNEAQ. The CDR3 protein is CASSLVPGQGAGYTF. The CDR3 DNA sequence: TGTGCCAGCAGCTTAGTCCCGGGACAGGGAGCTGGCTACACCTTC. Complete variable domain (other parts from reference TRBV7-8 and TRBJ1-2): GAGVSQSPRYKVAKRGQDVALRCDPISGHVSLFWYQQALGQGPEFLTYFQNEAQLDKSGLPSDRFFAERPEGSVSTLKIQRTQQEDSAVYLCASSLVPGQGAGYTFGSGTRLTVV.

This clone was detected once. The chain has TRBV10-2 and TRBJ2-7; D is perhaps TRBD1 (6 bases). The V and J ends lost 1 base and 7 bases respectively, with 14 bases between them. The CDR3 has 14 residues. Germline assignment: CDR1 WSHSY and CDR2 SAAADI. CDR3 DNA sequence: TGCGCCAGCAGTGAGTTACAGGGTATGGTGGAGCAGTACTTC. Translating it yields CASSELQGMVEQYF.

The V call is TRBV11-3, the J call TRBJ1-5, with D maybe TRBD1 (6 bases). Per the germline V gene, CDR1 is SGHNT and CDR2 is YENEEA. The V end was cut by 4 bases, the J end by 6 bases, with 19 bases between. This CDR3 is built from 16 residues. The CDR3 sequence is CASSYPGHGRVQPQHF. CDR3 DNA sequence: TGTGCCAGCAGCTATCCGGGACATGGAAGAGTTCAGCCCCAGCATTTT.

The sample holds one count of this clone. CDR3 in DNA: TGTGCCAGCAGGAGGGGGGGGGAGCAGTACTTC. This codes for CASRRGGEQYF. The V call is TRBV6-4, the J call TRBJ2-7; weak D call: TRBD2 (7 bases). CDR1 MRHNA and CDR2 SNTAGT come from the germline V gene. V was pared by 6 bases and J by 7 bases, with 10 bases between. This CDR3 contains 11 residues.

This clone was recorded a few times. The chain carries TRBV7-2 and TRBJ1-2, with D tentatively TRBD1 (5 bases). The CDR3 extends over 15 amino acids. Looked up from germline, CDR1 is SGHTA and CDR2 is FQGNSA. Trimming removed 0 bases at V and 6 bases at J, with 14 bases between. The CDR3, as DNA: TGTGCCAGCAGCTTAGCGGTGTACAGGAGCCATGGCTACACCTTC. Its translation: CASSLAVYRSHGYTF.

The rearrangement uses TRBV4-3 and TRBJ2-7; the match to TRBD2 covers 8 bases. The ends lost 2 bases at V and 5 bases at J; junction bases unmatched: 11. CDR1 and CDR2 (germline): LGHNA, YSLEER. The CDR3 contains 16 residues. Here the CDR3 DNA reads TGCGCCAGCAGCCAATTTTCGGGGGGGTCCGGAAACGAGCAGTACTTC. This encodes CASSQFSGGSGNEQYF.

The chain links TRBV7-3 to TRBJ1-2; a weak D match, TRBD1 (5 bases). Trimming took off 5 bases at V and 8 bases at J, with 21 bases between the two ends. This CDR3 spans 15 amino acids. Germline V lookup: CDR1 SGHTA, CDR2 FQGTGA. In nucleotides, the CDR3 is TGTGCCAGCAGCCCCCAGGGAGGGAGAGAGAACGGCTACACCTTC. Amino acid sequence: CASSPQGGRENGYTF.

This chain uses TRBV18 with TRBJ1-3, with D unclear. This CDR3 is built from 17 residues. Germline V lookup: CDR1 KGHSH, CDR2 LQKENI. Deletions cut 2 bases from V and 0 bases from J, with 14 bases between. The CDR3 sequence: CASSPLGGPVSGNTIYF. In DNA, the CDR3 is TGTGCCAGCTCACCATTGGGAGGGCCCGTCTCTGGAAACACCATATATTTT.

This clone was observed a handful of times. V and J are TRBV4-2 and TRBJ1-2; no definite D call. V gave up 4 bases and J gave up 8 bases, with 17 bases separating them. Germline V gives CDR1 LGHNA, CDR2 YNFKEQ. The length of the CDR3 is 14 residues. The chain's CDR3 is CASSPLGDRWGYTF. CDR3 nucleotide sequence: TGTGCCAGCAGCCCCCTTGGAGACCGCTGGGGCTACACCTTC.

CDR3 in DNA: TGTGCCAGCTTAATCCAGGGGGCTGGGAACACTGAAGCTTTCTTT. Translated, it gives CASLIQGAGNTEAFF. The chain employs TRBV2 and TRBJ1-1; TRBD1 matches 8 bases. The CDR3 extends over 15 amino acids. The germline gives CDR1 SNHLY, CDR2 FYNNEI. J gave up 1 base and V 8 bases, and 9 bases lay outside the gene matches.

This clone was observed many times. J is TRBJ1-1 and V is TRBV7-8; the D gene is possibly TRBD1 (5 bases). Germline CDR1 is SGHVS and CDR2 is FQNEAQ. The V and J ends lost 5 bases and 4 bases respectively, with 17 bases between them. The CDR3 consists of 15 residues. The CDR3 DNA reads TGTGCCAGCAGCACCTCGGGGGGAAGGGGCACTGAAGCTTTCTTT. Protein product: CASSTSGGRGTEAFF.